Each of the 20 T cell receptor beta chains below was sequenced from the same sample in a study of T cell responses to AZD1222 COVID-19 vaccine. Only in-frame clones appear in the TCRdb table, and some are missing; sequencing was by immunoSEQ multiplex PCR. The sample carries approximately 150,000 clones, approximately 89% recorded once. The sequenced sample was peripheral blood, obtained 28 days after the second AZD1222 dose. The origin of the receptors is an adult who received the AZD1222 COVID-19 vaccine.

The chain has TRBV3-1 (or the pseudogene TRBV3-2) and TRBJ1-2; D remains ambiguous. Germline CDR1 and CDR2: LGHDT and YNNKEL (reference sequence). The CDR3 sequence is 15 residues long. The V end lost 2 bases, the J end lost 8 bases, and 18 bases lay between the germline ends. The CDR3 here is CASSQIDSGERGYTF. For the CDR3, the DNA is TGTGCCAGCAGCCAAATAGATTCCGGGGAGCGGGGCTACACCTTC.

The CDR3 DNA is TGTGCCAGCAGCTTATACAGGGGCACTAATGAAAAACTGTTTTTT. It encodes CASSLYRGTNEKLFF. The chain carries TRBV7-2 and TRBJ1-4, with 7 bases identical to TRBD1. Per the germline V gene, CDR1 is SGHTA and CDR2 is FQGNSA. Unmatched junction bases numbered 2, after V lost 2 bases and J lost 2 bases. The CDR3 runs to 15 residues.

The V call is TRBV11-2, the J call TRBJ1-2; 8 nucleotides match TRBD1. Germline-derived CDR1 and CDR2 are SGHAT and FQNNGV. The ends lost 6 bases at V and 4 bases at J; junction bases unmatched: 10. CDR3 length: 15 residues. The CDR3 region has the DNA TGTGCCAGCAGAGAAAGGGGACAGGACTCCTATGGCTACACCTTC. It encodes CASRERGQDSYGYTF.

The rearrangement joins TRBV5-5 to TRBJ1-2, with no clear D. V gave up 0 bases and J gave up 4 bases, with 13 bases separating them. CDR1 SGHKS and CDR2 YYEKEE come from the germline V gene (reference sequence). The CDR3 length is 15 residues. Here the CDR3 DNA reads TGTGCCAGCAGCTTGGGATGGCAGGACGGCTATGGCTACACCTTC. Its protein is CASSLGWQDGYGYTF.

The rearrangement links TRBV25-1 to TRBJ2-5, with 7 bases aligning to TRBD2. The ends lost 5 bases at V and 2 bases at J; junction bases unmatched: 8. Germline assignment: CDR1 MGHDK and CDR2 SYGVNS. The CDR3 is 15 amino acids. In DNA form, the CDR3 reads TGTGCCAGCAGTTTCTGGGGGGGTCAACAAGAGACCCAGTACTTC. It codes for CASSFWGGQQETQYF. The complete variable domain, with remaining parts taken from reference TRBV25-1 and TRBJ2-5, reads EADIYQTPRYLVIGTGKKITLECSQTMGHDKMYWYQQDPGMELHLIHYSYGVNSTEKGDLSSESTVSRIRTEHFPLTLESARPSHTSQYLCASSFWGGQQETQYFGPGTRLLVL.

In nucleotides, the CDR3 is TGTGCCAGCAGCACCACTGGTTATATTAATGAGCAGTTCTTC. It translates to CASSTTGYINEQFF. The gene calls are TRBV7-2 and TRBJ2-1; D not resolved. The CDR3 sequence is 14 residues long. Germline values: CDR1 SGHTA, CDR2 FQGNSA. V was cut by 5 bases and J by 7 bases, with 15 bases left in between.

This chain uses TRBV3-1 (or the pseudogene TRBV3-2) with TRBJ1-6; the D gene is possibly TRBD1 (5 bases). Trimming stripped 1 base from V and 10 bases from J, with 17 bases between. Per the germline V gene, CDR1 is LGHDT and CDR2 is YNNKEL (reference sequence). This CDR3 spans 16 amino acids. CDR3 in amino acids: CASSQGVIRVGSPLHF. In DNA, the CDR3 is TGTGCCAGCAGCCAAGGAGTCATCAGGGTTGGCTCACCCCTCCACTTT.

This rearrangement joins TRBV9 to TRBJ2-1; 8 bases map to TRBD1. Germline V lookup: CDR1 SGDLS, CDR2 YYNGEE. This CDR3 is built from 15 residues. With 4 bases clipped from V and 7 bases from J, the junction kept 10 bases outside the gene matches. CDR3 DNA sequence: TGTGCCAGCAGCCCTAGACAGGGGATCCCGAATGAGCAGTTCTTC. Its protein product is CASSPRQGIPNEQFF.

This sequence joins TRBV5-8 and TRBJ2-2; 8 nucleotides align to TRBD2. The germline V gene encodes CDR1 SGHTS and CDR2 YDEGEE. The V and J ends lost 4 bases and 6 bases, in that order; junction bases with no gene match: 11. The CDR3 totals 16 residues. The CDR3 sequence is CASSPTRGARSGELFF. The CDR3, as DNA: TGTGCCAGCAGCCCCACGCGGGGGGCGAGGTCCGGGGAGCTGTTTTTT.

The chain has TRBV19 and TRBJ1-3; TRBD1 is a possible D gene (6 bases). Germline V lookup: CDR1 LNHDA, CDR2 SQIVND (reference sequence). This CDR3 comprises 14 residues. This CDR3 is CATKPRGSGNTIYF. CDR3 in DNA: TGTGCGACCAAGCCCAGGGGCTCTGGAAACACCATATATTTT.

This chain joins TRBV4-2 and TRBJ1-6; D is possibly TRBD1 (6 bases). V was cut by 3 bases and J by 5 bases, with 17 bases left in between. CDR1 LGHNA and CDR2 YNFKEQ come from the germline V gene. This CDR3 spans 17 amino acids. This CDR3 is CASSHQGGAGDNSPLHF. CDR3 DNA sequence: TGTGCCAGCAGCCATCAAGGGGGGGCGGGTGATAATTCACCCCTCCACTTT.

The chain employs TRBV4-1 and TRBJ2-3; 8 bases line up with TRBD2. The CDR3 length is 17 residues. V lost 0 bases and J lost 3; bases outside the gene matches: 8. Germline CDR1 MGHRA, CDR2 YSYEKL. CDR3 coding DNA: TGCGCCAGCAGCCAAGAGCGGGGGGAACAACTTACAGATACGCAGTATTTT. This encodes CASSQERGEQLTDTQYF.

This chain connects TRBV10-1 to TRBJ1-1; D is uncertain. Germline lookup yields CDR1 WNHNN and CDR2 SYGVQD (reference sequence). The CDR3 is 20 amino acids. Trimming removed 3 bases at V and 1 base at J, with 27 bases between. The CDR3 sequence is CASSDNLDREKPIWNTEAFF. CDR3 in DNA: TGCGCCAGCAGTGATAATCTGGACCGGGAAAAACCCATTTGGAACACTGAAGCTTTCTTT.

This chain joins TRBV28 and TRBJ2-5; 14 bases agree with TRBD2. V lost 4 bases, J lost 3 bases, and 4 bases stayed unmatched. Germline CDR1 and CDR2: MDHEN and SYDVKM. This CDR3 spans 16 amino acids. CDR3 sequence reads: CASSSGLAGGKETQYF. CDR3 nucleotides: TGTGCCAGCAGTTCCGGACTAGCGGGAGGAAAAGAGACCCAGTACTTC.

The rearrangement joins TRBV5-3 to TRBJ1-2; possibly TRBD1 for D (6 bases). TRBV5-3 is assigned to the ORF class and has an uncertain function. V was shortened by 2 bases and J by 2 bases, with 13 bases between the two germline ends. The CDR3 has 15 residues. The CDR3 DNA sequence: TGTGCCAGAAGCTTTGGTCAGGGGCTAAACTATGGCTACACCTTC. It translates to CARSFGQGLNYGYTF.

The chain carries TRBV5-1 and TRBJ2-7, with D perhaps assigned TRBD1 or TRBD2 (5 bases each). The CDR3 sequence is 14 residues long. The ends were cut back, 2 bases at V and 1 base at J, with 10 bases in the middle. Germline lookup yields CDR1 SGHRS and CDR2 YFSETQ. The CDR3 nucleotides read TGCGCCAGCAGCTTTGCAGGGAGATCCTACGAGCAGTACTTC. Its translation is CASSFAGRSYEQYF. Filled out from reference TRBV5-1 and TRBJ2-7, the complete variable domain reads KAGVTQTPRYLIKTRGQQVTLSCSPISGHRSVSWYQQTPGQGLQFLFEYFSETQRNKGNFPGRFSGRQFSNSRSEMNVSTLELGDSALYLCASSFAGRSYEQYFGPGTRLTVT.

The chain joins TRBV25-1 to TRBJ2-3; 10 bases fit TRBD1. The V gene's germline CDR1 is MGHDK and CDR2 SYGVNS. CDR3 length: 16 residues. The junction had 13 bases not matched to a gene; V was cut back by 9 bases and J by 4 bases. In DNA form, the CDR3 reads TGTGCCAGTTCCACCCGGGGGGGGACAGGGGCAGATACGCAGTATTTT. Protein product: CASSTRGGTGADTQYF.

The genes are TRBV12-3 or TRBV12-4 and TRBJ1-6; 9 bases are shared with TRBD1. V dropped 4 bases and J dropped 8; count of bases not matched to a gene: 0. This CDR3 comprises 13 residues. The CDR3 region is CASSWDRDSPLHF. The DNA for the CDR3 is TGTGCCAGCAGTTGGGACAGGGATTCACCCCTCCACTTT.

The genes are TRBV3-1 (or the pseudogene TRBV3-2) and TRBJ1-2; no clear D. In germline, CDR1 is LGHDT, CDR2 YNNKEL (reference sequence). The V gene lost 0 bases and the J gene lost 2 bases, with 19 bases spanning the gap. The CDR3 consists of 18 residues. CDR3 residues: CASSQESALQFKNYGYTF. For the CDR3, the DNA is TGTGCCAGCAGCCAAGAATCGGCCCTCCAGTTTAAAAACTATGGCTACACCTTC.

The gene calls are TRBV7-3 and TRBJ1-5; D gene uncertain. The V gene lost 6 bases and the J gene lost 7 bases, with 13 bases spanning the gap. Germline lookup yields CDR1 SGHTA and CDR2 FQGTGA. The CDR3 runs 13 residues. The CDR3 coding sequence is TGTGCCAGCAGTTCAACACCCGGCCAGCCCCAGCATTTT. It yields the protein CASSSTPGQPQHF.